The clone carrying this T cell receptor (beta chain) has only one observation. Its antigen is unidentified. The data are from a study of blood T cells in healthy people across ages. Study-wide points: Possibly confounding the expanded clonotype changes was the fact that donor CMV status was unknown. Strong correlation was found linking TCR beta diversity to naive T cell percentage.

Sample-barcoded 5' priming and a J-beta primer mix drove a second PCR of 7 to 11 cycles. A template-switch adaptor that had 12 random nucleotides put a tag on each cDNA molecule. Each CDR3 protein gets one entry after TCRdb re-called the 5' RACE reads with MiXCR. The sample consists of some 1.8 million distinct CDR3 sequences, roughly 43% of them appearing once. The CDR3 length is 11 residues. Deletions cut 6 bases from V and 12 bases from J, with 12 bases between. CDR1 MDHEN and CDR2 SYDVKM come from the germline V gene. The chain combines TRBV28 with TRBJ2-1; no clear D. Sequencing was done on a sample of blood. The receptor comes from a human donor in good health. The chain's CDR3 is CASSRQYGQFF. CDR3 DNA sequence: TGTGCCAGCAGCCGCCAGTACGGGCAGTTCTTC.